This entry lists 8 T cell receptor beta chains sequenced from one sample in a study of T cells after yellow fever vaccination. TCRdb re-called the 5' RACE reads through MiXCR, storing one row per CDR3 protein. The table includes some 340,000 distinct CDR3 sequences, roughly a tenth detected once. The sample here was CD4+ T cells sorted from PBMCs, taken 45 days after the yellow fever booster vaccination. These receptors all come from a man in his late teens or twenties who received the YFV17D yellow fever vaccine.

The rearrangement joins TRBV5-1 to TRBJ1-2; 8 bases map to TRBD1. This CDR3 is built from 13 residues. From germline, CDR1 is SGHRS and CDR2 YFSETQ. V lost 4 bases and J lost 8; bases outside the gene matches: 7. The CDR3 is CASSPRTGIGYTF. CDR3 DNA sequence: TGCGCCAGCAGCCCGCGGACAGGGATCGGCTACACCTTC.

The rearrangement joins TRBV10-1 to TRBJ2-1; 9 nucleotides align to TRBD1. The CDR3 covers 15 residues. Germline V lookup: CDR1 WNHNN, CDR2 SYGVQD (reference sequence). V shed 0 bases, J shed 7 bases, and the junction held 4 bases outside the gene matches. The CDR3 DNA reads as TGCGCCAGCAGTGAGTCCTGGACAGGGGAAAATGAGCAGTTCTTC. This sequence encodes CASSESWTGENEQFF.

This clonotype appeared a few times. The V and J genes are TRBV6-5 and TRBJ2-2, with D possibly TRBD1 on 5 matching bases. CDR3 length equals 15 residues. In germline, CDR1 is MNHEY, CDR2 SVGAGI. Trimming stripped 5 bases from V and 3 bases from J, with 13 bases between. In DNA form, the CDR3 reads TGTGCCAGCAGTGTGACGGCAGGGTACACCGGGGAGCTGTTTTTT. It encodes CASSVTAGYTGELFF.

This clonotype was counted between two and nine times. The chain combines TRBV9 with TRBJ2-5, with 10 bases matching TRBD2. Trimming cost V 0 bases and J 5 bases; bases outside gene matches: 4. Per germline, CDR1 SGDLS and CDR2 YYNGEE. This CDR3 is built from 15 residues. The CDR3: CASSVVLAGVETQYF. The CDR3 DNA sequence: TGTGCCAGCAGCGTAGTCCTAGCGGGGGTGGAGACCCAGTACTTC. The whole variable domain, remainder taken from reference TRBV9 and TRBJ2-5, is DSGVTQTPKHLITATGQRVTLRCSPRSGDLSVYWYQQSLDQGLQFLIQYYNGEERAKGNILERFSAQQFPDLHSELNLSSLELGDSALYFCASSVVLAGVETQYFGPGTRLLVL.

The V gene is TRBV5-1, the J gene TRBJ2-2, with 7 positions matching TRBD1. Looked up from germline, CDR1 is SGHRS and CDR2 is YFSETQ. This CDR3 region has 16 residues. The ends lost 4 bases at V and 6 bases at J; junction bases unmatched: 12. The chain's CDR3 is CASSPGPQGDPGELFF. Written as DNA, the CDR3 is TGCGCCAGCAGCCCGGGGCCTCAGGGGGATCCCGGGGAGCTGTTTTTT.

In its sample, this clonotype was seen many times. The CDR3 reads CASSTGTFTDTQYF. The CDR3, as DNA: TGTGCCAGCAGCACCGGGACTTTCACAGATACGCAGTATTTT. The V gene is TRBV5-8, the J gene TRBJ2-3; TRBD2 is a possible D gene (6 bases). V lost 4 bases and J lost 2, with 11 bases in between. The germline V gene encodes CDR1 SGHTS and CDR2 YDEGEE. This CDR3 spans 14 amino acids.

V and J are TRBV5-1 and TRBJ2-5, with D possibly TRBD2 on 5 matching bases. The CDR3 runs 13 residues. Deletions cut 7 bases from V and 6 bases from J, with 16 bases between. Germline V gives CDR1 SGHRS, CDR2 YFSETQ. The CDR3: CASVRGSEQTQYF. The CDR3 coding sequence is TGCGCCAGCGTTCGGGGTAGCGAGCAGACCCAGTACTTC.

This clonotype was counted many times. The chain uses TRBV5-1 and TRBJ2-2, with 9 positions matching TRBD1. CDR1 is SGHRS and CDR2 is YFSETQ in the germline V gene. The CDR3 loop spans 19 amino acids. V lost 1 base and J lost 0; bases outside the gene matches: 10. CDR3 in DNA: TGCGCCAGCAGCTTGACAGGGGGCCACACTATCGCGAACACCGGGGAGCTGTTTTTT. Protein: CASSLTGGHTIANTGELFF.